The rows below give T cell receptor beta chains drawn from one sample of a study of naive and memory T cell subsets. TCRdb independently ran MiXCR on the UMI-ligation and nested PCR reads; one entry per CDR3 protein. The sample lists some 30,000 distinct CDR3 sequences; less than 8.5% were seen once. The specimen comprised skin, sampled from a tuberculin skin test site. The receptors were sampled from an adult in good health. CDR3s leave out the opening cysteine and the closing phenylalanine or tryptophan. A D gene is named only where the DNA matches it firmly.

>TRBV5-8|TRBJ2-7|NA
AGTFSMY
>TRBV5-1|TRBJ2-3|TRBD2
ASSLRRGGRDTQY
>TRBV7-9|TRBJ2-2|TRBD2
ASSSILAGGRTGELF
>TRBV7-8|TRBJ1-1|NA
ASSLGVMNTEAF
>TRBV15|TRBJ2-5|NA
ATSRGWQGTYQETQY
>TRBV7-3|TRBJ2-1|NA
ASSLFPGEQF
>TRBV20-1|TRBJ1-2|NA
SAGDRDYGYT
>TRBV6-6|TRBJ2-7|NA
ASSWDVSSYEQY
>TRBV19|TRBJ2-4|NA
ASSIVTRDIQY
>TRBV6-6|TRBJ1-5|TRBD1
ASRPMGQGSSNQPQH